This section outlines one TCR beta chain sequence together with its context. The antigen this receptor binds is unknown. No clone much larger than this one lies a single base away; base qualities are absent. The source of the sample is a study of T cell responses to AZD1222 COVID-19 vaccine (dated by TCRdb to the early 2020s). As for the study more broadly: AZD1222 recipients with second doses at about 4 weeks or about 12 weeks were pooled, because spike-specific TCR depth and breadth did not differ between schedules. Trial participants were enrolled by age into 18-55, 56-69 and 70-plus year subgroups, with about 150, 27 and 61 TCR-sequenced participants respectively. A total of 240 or so trial participants underwent TCR sequencing, of whom 207 had received two doses of AZD1222 and some 25 had received two doses of the MenACWY control vaccine.

The CDR3 regions of human TCRbeta chains were subjected to immunosequencing. On the authors' methods: TCRs in the repertoires were compared against a reference library of SARS-CoV-2-specific TCRs that had been generated with the MIRA antigen-specificity platform. Breadth meant the fraction of unique TCRs that were SARS-CoV-2-associated, whereas depth meant the fraction of total T cells that were SARS-CoV-2-associated. Each spike-specific TCR was assigned to its reactive spike region and to a CD4 or CD8 class using the MIRA data. Log10-transformed breadth and depth values were compared by one-way ANOVA with Sidak's multiple comparisons tests. The immuneACCESS repertoire file appears here via TCRdb, limited to in-frame rearrangements. These files lack a portion of the clones; in checked studies, under half of the deficit traces to unresolved V genes, and the cause of the others is not known. D and trimming were read from the DNA, whereas the V and J calls and clone size are those reported in that table. For this sample the table gives 110,000 to 150,000 clones, of which roughly 92% were detected only once. Jointly, the top ten make up about 5.1% of the sample.

Study-wide findings and limitations: After two AZD1222 doses, spike-specific TCR breadth and depth were significantly higher than at day 0 and than in MenACWY recipients. In the small 56-69-year group, the increase in depth fell short of significance, most likely because of low power. Vaccine-associated CD4 TCRs spanned the whole spike protein, with dominant responses in regions 160-218 and 743-854. Participants were mostly white British, with more females than males. The authors suggested clonal diversity may have been underestimated. Because no samples from the day 14 peak response were available, repertoires could be characterized only after the peak T cell response. Conclusions about previously exposed vaccinees were limited because only six AZD1222 recipients were SARS-CoV-2 seropositive at baseline. Nearly half of unique spike-specific TCRs reportedly recognized epitopes outside regions mutated in the B.1.351 and B.1.1.7 variants.

The time point tag for this specimen amounts to: baseline before first vaccination. Samples from vaccinated people were obtained from the UK trials COV001 and COV002, which included a single-blind randomized controlled phase 2/3 trial of AZD1222 (ChAdOx1 nCoV-19) in healthy adults. For TCRbeta chain sequencing, PBMC samples were collected from trial participants at day 0 and at day 28 after the second dose. The germline V gene yields SGHDT for CDR1 and YYEEEE for CDR2. Inclusive of the bounding cysteine and phenylalanine, the CDR3 is 13 residues long. CDR3 DNA only is kept here, 39 bases in frame from base 1. V has 4 bases trimmed and J has 7 bases trimmed; junction bases matching no gene number 6.

The sequence links TRBV5-6 to TRBJ1-1; 8 bases in between match TRBD1. This TCR derives from an adult in good health. This specimen consisted of peripheral blood, obtained on day 0 of AZD1222 vaccination. The CDR3 region: CASSRDRGGEAFF. The DNA reads as follows: TGTGCCAGCAGCCGTGACAGGGGTGGTGAAGCTTTCTTT.